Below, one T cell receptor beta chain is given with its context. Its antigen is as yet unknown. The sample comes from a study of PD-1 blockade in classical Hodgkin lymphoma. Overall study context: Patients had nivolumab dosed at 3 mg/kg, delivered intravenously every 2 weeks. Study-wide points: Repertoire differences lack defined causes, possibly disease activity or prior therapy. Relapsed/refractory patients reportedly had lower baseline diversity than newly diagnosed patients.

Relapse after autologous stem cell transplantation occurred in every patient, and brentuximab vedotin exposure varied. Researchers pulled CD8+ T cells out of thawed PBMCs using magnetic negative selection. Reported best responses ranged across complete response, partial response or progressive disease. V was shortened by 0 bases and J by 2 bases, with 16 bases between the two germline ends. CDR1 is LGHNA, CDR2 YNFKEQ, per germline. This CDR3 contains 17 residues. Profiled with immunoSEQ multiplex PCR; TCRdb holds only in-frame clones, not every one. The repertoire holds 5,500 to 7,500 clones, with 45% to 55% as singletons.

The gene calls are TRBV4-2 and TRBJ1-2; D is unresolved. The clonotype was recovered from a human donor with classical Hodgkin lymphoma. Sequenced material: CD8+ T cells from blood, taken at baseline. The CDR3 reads CASSQERSLGINYGYTF. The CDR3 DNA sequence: TGTGCCAGCAGCCAAGAGAGGTCTTTGGGCATAAACTATGGCTACACCTTC.